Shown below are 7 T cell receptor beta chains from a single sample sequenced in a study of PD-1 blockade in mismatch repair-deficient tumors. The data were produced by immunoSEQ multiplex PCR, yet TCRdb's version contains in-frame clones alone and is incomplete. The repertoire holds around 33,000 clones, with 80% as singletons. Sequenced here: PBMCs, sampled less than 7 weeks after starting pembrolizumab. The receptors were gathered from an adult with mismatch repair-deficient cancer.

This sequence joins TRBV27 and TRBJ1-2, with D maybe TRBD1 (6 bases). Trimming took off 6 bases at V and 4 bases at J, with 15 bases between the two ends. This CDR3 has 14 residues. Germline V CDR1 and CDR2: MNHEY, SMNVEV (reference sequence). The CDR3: CASSPSTGVYGYTF. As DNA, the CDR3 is TGTGCCAGCAGCCCCTCGACAGGAGTCTATGGCTACACCTTC.

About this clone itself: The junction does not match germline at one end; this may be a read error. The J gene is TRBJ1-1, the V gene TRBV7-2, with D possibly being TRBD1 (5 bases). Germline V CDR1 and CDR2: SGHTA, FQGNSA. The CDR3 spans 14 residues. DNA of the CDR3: TGTGTCAGCAGCTTAGTGCAGGGTCTCGCTGAAGCTTTCTTT. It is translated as CVSSLVQGLAEAFF.

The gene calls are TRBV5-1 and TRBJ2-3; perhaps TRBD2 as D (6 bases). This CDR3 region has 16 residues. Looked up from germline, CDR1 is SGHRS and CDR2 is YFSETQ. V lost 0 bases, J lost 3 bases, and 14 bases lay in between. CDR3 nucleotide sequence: TGCGCCAGCAGCTTGGTAGCAGTCCGGGGGACAGATACGCAGTATTTT. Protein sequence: CASSLVAVRGTDTQYF.

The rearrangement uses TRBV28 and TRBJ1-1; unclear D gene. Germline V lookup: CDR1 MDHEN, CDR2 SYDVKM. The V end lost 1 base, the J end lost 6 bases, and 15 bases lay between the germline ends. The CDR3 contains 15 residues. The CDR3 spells CASSLSVGSRPEAFF. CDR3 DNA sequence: TGTGCCAGCAGTTTATCGGTAGGGAGTCGGCCTGAAGCTTTCTTT. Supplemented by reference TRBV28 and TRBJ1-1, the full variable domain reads DVKVTQSSRYLVKRTGEKVFLECVQDMDHENMFWYRQDPGLGLRLIYFSYDVKMKEKGDIPEGYSVSREKKERFSLILESASTNQTSMYLCASSLSVGSRPEAFFGQGTRLTVV.

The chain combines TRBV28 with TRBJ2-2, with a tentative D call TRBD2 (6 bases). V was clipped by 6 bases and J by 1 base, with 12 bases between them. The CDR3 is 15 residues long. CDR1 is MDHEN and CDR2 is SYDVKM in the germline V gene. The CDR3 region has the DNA TGTGCCAGCAGCCCCCCGGGGGAGAACACCGGGGAGCTGTTTTTT. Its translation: CASSPPGENTGELFF.

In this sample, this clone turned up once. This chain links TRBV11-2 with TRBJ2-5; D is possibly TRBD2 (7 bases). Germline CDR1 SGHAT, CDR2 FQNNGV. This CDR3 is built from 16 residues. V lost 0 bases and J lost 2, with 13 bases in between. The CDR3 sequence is CASSLEGGAQQETQYF. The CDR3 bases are TGTGCCAGCAGCTTAGAAGGGGGGGCACAACAAGAGACCCAGTACTTC.

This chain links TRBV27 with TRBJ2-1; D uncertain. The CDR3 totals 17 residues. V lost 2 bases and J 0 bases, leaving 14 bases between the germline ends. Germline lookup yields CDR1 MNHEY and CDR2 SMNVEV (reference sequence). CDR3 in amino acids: CASSLRSRSSSYNEQFF. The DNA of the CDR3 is TGTGCCAGCAGTTTAAGGTCCAGGTCGAGCTCCTACAATGAGCAGTTCTTC.